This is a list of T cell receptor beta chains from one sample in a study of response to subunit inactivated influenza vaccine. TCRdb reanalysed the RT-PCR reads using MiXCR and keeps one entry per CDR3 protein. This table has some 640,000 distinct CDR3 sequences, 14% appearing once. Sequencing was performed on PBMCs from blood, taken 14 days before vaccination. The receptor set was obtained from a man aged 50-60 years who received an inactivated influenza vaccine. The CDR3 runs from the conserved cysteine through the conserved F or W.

CATSDSPGLAYNEQFF,TRBV24-1,TRBJ2-1
CASIQREGTYNEQFF,TRBV12-3/TRBV12-4,TRBJ2-1
CASSTGQGQPQHF,TRBV5-1,TRBJ1-5
CATSSLVTDTQYF,TRBV7-2,TRBJ2-3
CASSWDSGSNQPQHF,TRBV5-5,TRBJ1-5
CASSGGIAGGVEQFF,TRBV6-1,TRBJ2-1
CSVDAGGGPLGEQYF,TRBV29-1,TRBJ2-7
CASSSTPAGTEAFF,TRBV5-1,TRBJ1-1
CASSQEGGSYGYTF,TRBV4-2,TRBJ1-2
CASSYPPGQGARAAAYEQYF,TRBV6-2/TRBV6-3,TRBJ2-7
CATSPDSPYEQYF,TRBV15,TRBJ2-7
CASSLFPIGRLHEQYF,TRBV28,TRBJ2-7
CSALSSYNEQFF,TRBV29-1,TRBJ2-1
CASSPGTSRDNEQFF,TRBV7-8,TRBJ2-1
CASSLQQGVHEQYF,TRBV6-2/TRBV6-3,TRBJ2-7
CASTTGAGMDEQFF,TRBV12-3/TRBV12-4,TRBJ2-1
CATSEGNQPQHF,TRBV24-1,TRBJ1-5
CSARDGGLTPYEQYF,TRBV20-1,TRBJ2-7
CASSLVGGNTDTQYF,TRBV5-1,TRBJ2-3
CASSQATGVTGELFF,TRBV4-1,TRBJ2-2
CASSGLAGASYEQYF,TRBV2,TRBJ2-7
CAGGDVGGHEQFF,TRBV28,TRBJ2-1
CASSYGLGVTEAFF,TRBV6-2/TRBV6-3,TRBJ1-1
CASSQGSIPDNEQFF,TRBV5-1,TRBJ2-1
CASSPALIPQKQFF,TRBV28,TRBJ1-4
CASSSTIRQANYGYTF,TRBV7-9,TRBJ1-2
CASSLWGNDASYEQYF,TRBV7-2,TRBJ2-7
CSARVLAGAIQYF,TRBV20-1,TRBJ2-4
CATSEGGGTTDTQYF,TRBV24-1,TRBJ2-3
CASSSPGSGGRETQYF,TRBV28,TRBJ2-5
CSARATSGGFTDTQYF,TRBV20-1,TRBJ2-3
CASRGQGTPSYEQYF,TRBV5-1,TRBJ2-7
CSASRTGLNEQFF,TRBV20-1,TRBJ2-1
CSVGEPGTNQPQHF,TRBV29-1,TRBJ1-5
CASSSGTLYGYTF,TRBV5-6,TRBJ1-2
CASSETGATDTQYF,TRBV6-1,TRBJ2-3
CASSLTSGRVIGELFF,TRBV7-3,TRBJ2-2
CASRTGTGGGQPQHF,TRBV2,TRBJ1-5
CSARYGTSRETQYF,TRBV20-1,TRBJ2-5
CAITGHGTEAFF,TRBV28,TRBJ1-1
CSARVMTEETQYF,TRBV20-1,TRBJ2-5
CASSQPGQFNEKLFF,TRBV3-1,TRBJ1-4
CASSLGRLRYEQFF,TRBV11-2,TRBJ2-1